These 20 T cell receptor beta chains came from one sample sequenced in a study of CD8+CD57+ T cells in acquired aplastic anemia (dated by TCRdb to between 2017 and 2018). For sequencing, an Illumina HiSeq 2000 was employed. Profiling of TCR beta VDJ combinations and CDR3 sequences used genomic DNA as the template. TCRdb trimmed the raw reads at Q25, called clones with MiXCR and kept productive beta chains. Every CDR3 protein is listed once, alongside the most common genes and DNA of its rows. The sample profile shows fewer than 200,000 distinct CDR3 sequences; around 40% of them were found once. Approximately 1% of the sample belongs to the ten largest clones. Sequenced: sorted CD4+, CD8+, or CD8+CD57+ T cells (not recorded which) from PBMCs. Source of these receptors: a human donor in good health.

J is TRBJ1-1 and V is TRBV29-1; TRBD1 agrees at 10 bases. From germline, CDR1 is SQVTM and CDR2 ANQGSEA. Trimming cost V 5 bases and J 4 bases; bases outside gene matches: 7. The CDR3 loop spans 14 amino acids. Written as DNA, the CDR3 is TGCAGCGTTCAGAGACAGGGGGCGATCACTGAAGCTTTCTTT. It encodes CSVQRQGAITEAFF.

The chain uses TRBV7-3 and TRBJ2-7, with D uncertain. Trimming took 3 bases from V and 1 from J, leaving 13 bases between them. Germline CDR1 SGHTA, CDR2 FQGTGA. The CDR3 totals 15 residues. The CDR3 reads CASSLLWKGSYEQYF. CDR3 nucleotide sequence: TGTGCCAGCAGCTTGTTGTGGAAAGGATCCTACGAGCAGTACTTC.

Remarks on this clonotype: Being one base from a much bigger clone, this may be a read error. The chain recombines TRBV5-5 with TRBJ1-2; perhaps TRBD1 as D (6 bases). The length of the CDR3 is 15 residues. CDR1 is SGHKS, CDR2 YYEKEE, per germline (reference sequence). The CDR3 coding sequence is TGTGCCGGCAGCTTGGGGGCGGCTTCTAACTATGGCTACACCTTC. Residues: CAGSLGAASNYGYTF.

CDR3 protein: CSARAPHTSGGHPETQYF. The CDR3 bases are TGCAGTGCTAGAGCCCCTCATACTAGCGGGGGGCATCCGGAGACCCAGTACTTC. The gene calls are TRBV20-1 and TRBJ2-5; 12 positions match TRBD2. Germline V gene data show CDR1 as DFQATT and CDR2 as SNEGSKA (reference sequence). This CDR3 has 18 amino acids. V shed 1 base, J shed 5 bases, and the junction held 14 bases outside the gene matches.

The V and J genes are TRBV11-1 and TRBJ2-1; 10 nucleotides line up with TRBD2. The CDR3 totals 17 residues. CDR1 and CDR2 (germline): SGHAT, FQDESV (reference sequence). After removal of 8 bases from V and 7 bases from J, the junction contained 17 bases not matched to a gene. CDR3 sequence: CASSASAGGPGGNEQFF. CDR3 coding DNA: TGTGCCAGCTCCGCTTCAGCGGGAGGGCCGGGTGGGAATGAGCAGTTCTTC.

V is TRBV29-1 and J is TRBJ1-1, with D perhaps TRBD1 (6 bases). This CDR3 spans 14 amino acids. Trimming pared 4 bases from V and 1 base from J, leaving 13 bases between. CDR1 and CDR2 (germline): SQVTM, ANQGSEA. CDR3 amino acids: CSVAQGLKNTEAFF. CDR3 nucleotides: TGCAGCGTTGCTCAGGGGTTGAAGAACACTGAAGCTTTCTTT.

The V gene is TRBV29-1, the J gene TRBJ2-3, with TRBD1 identical over 11 bases. Germline CDR1 and CDR2: SQVTM and ANQGSEA. This CDR3 region has 14 residues. The J segment lost 2 bases and the V segment lost 7 bases, leaving 5 bases of the junction unmatched. The CDR3 DNA sequence: TGCAGCGCCAGGACAGGGGGCATCACAGATACGCAGTATTTT. Its translation: CSARTGGITDTQYF.

This clonotype is medium-sized in the sample. The chain recombines TRBV29-1 with TRBJ2-5, with a possible D match to TRBD1 (5 bases). V lost 6 bases, J lost 0 bases, and 14 bases lay in between. CDR3 length: 14 amino acids. Germline CDR1 and CDR2: SQVTM and ANQGSEA. In DNA, the CDR3 is TGCAGCGTAATACGACAGAAAGACCAAGAGACCCAGTACTTC. This gives the protein CSVIRQKDQETQYF.

The rearrangement links TRBV29-1 to TRBJ1-2; 8 bases line up with TRBD1. With V trimmed by 6 bases and J by 7 bases, 16 bases remained unmatched. CDR3 length: 15 amino acids. CDR1 is SQVTM, CDR2 ANQGSEA, per germline. CDR3 coding DNA: TGCAGCGTCTACATGGGGCTACAGGGGGAATCTGGCTACACCTTC. This encodes CSVYMGLQGESGYTF.

The sample holds many counts of this clonotype. The chain combines TRBV10-3 with TRBJ1-3; D gene unclear. With 11 bases removed from V and 2 bases from J, the gap between germline ends came to 16 bases. This CDR3 region has 14 residues. Germline V gene lookup returns CDR1 ENHRY and CDR2 SYGVKD. CDR3 sequence: CALREGITGNTIYF. CDR3 nucleotide sequence: TGTGCCCTCCGTGAGGGTATCACTGGAAACACCATATATTTT.

The V gene is TRBV4-1, the J gene TRBJ1-1, with D possibly matching TRBD1 (6 bases). CDR1 and CDR2 (germline): MGHRA, YSYEKL. The germline V and J ends were trimmed by 3 bases and 7 bases, with 18 bases remaining between them. The CDR3 length is 15 residues. Here the CDR3 reads CASSHLPVGAGEAFF. CDR3 coding DNA: TGCGCCAGCAGCCATCTTCCGGTGGGGGCGGGTGAAGCTTTCTTT.

Remarks on this clonotype: One base away lies a much larger clone, so this may be a sequencing read error. The gene calls are TRBV24-1 and TRBJ2-3; 10 positions match TRBD2. The germline V gene has CDR1 KGHDR and CDR2 SFDVKD. The CDR3 spans 14 residues. Here the CDR3 reads CAASRTSGTDTQYF. DNA of the CDR3: TGTGCCGCCAGCCGGACTAGCGGAACAGATACGCAGTATTTT.

The chain links TRBV10-3 to TRBJ2-1; D remains unclear. Germline CDR1 ENHRY, CDR2 SYGVKD. V gave up 11 bases and J gave up 4 bases, with 3 bases separating them. CDR3 size: 9 residues. The CDR3 DNA reads as TGTGCCTCTTACAATGAGCAGTTCTTC. Residues: CASYNEQFF.

In its sample, this clonotype was seen a few times. The chain couples TRBV7-9 to TRBJ2-7; 8 nucleotides match TRBD1. The length of the CDR3 is 16 residues. CDR1 is SEHNR and CDR2 is FQNEAQ in the germline V gene (reference sequence). V was clipped by 2 bases and J by 3 bases; unmatched bases: 9. Here the CDR3 reads CASSLPRTGLSYEQYF. The CDR3 DNA is TGTGCCAGCAGCTTACCCAGGACAGGGCTTAGCTACGAGCAGTACTTC.

The chain couples TRBV7-2 to TRBJ2-7; 9 bases map to TRBD1. The germline CDR1 and CDR2 sequences are SGHTA and FQGNSA. V lost 5 bases, J lost 2 bases, and 7 bases stayed unmatched. The CDR3 is 15 residues long. CDR3 sequence reads: CASSPLWDRAYEQYF. The CDR3 DNA reads as TGTGCCAGCAGCCCCCTGTGGGACAGGGCCTACGAGCAGTACTTC.

To note about this clonotype: Lacking the conserved final phenylalanine or tryptophan, this CDR3 likely reflects a read error. This chain links TRBV10-3 with TRBJ1-1; D may be TRBD1 (5 bases). This CDR3 comprises 17 residues. Germline CDR1 and CDR2: ENHRY and SYGVKD. The V end lost 10 bases, the J end lost 0 bases, and 24 bases lay between the germline ends. In DNA, the CDR3 is TGTGCCACACGGGGGAAGCCGAAGTCAAGTTTGAACACTGAAGCTTTCTCT. It encodes CATRGKPKSSLNTEAFS.

At least ten counts were recorded for this clonotype. The rearrangement uses TRBV19 and TRBJ2-1, with TRBD2 as a possible D gene (6 bases). V was clipped by 5 bases and J by 10 bases, with 12 bases between them. The CDR3 covers 12 residues. Germline CDR1 and CDR2: LNHDA and SQIVND (reference sequence). CDR3 nucleotides: TGTGCCAGTAGTGTTCGGGGAGGCGAGCAGTTCTTC. Amino acids: CASSVRGGEQFF.

In this sample, this clonotype turned up many times. The chain has TRBV11-1 and TRBJ2-7; TRBD2 matches at 10 bases. The germline CDR1 and CDR2 sequences are SGHAT and FQDESV (reference sequence). Trimming at V came to 5 bases and at J to 4 bases, leaving 11 bases not matched to a gene. This CDR3 contains 16 residues. CDR3 bases: TGTGCCAGCAGCCCTCGTGGTAGCGGGAGGTCTTACGAGCAGTACTTC. This sequence encodes CASSPRGSGRSYEQYF.

This clonotype was seen a few times. A junction end diverges from the germline sequence, so it may reflect a read error. This chain connects TRBV20-1 to TRBJ1-4; D might be TRBD1 (5 bases). The germline V gene has CDR1 DFQATT and CDR2 SNEGSKA (reference sequence). The CDR3 has 13 amino acids. CDR3 bases: TGCAGTGCCCTGGGACCGTTAAATGAAAAACTGTCTTTT. It translates to CSALGPLNEKLSF.

A remark on this clonotype: One junction end disagrees with the germline gene, perhaps due to a read error. The chain couples TRBV9 to TRBJ1-3; 11 bases align to TRBD1. The germline V gene has CDR1 SGDLS and CDR2 YYNGEE. The CDR3 runs to 15 residues. The CDR3 nucleotides read TGTGCCAGCAGCCTTTCCGGGACAGGGGGAAACGCCATATATTTT. It specifies CASSLSGTGGNAIYF. Combining the CDR3 with reference TRBV9 and TRBJ1-3 gives the whole variable domain DSGVTQTPKHLITATGQRVTLRCSPRSGDLSVYWYQQSLDQGLQFLIQYYNGEERAKGNILERFSAQQFPDLHSELNLSSLELGDSALYFCASSLSGTGGNAIYFGEGSWLTVV.